The clone carrying this TCR beta chain was counted a few times. What it recognizes is unknown. The source of the sample is a study of breast tumors, draining lymph nodes, adjacent tissues. Study-wide findings and caveats: Compared with lymph nodes, tumors were less diverse; compared with nontumor tissue, more.

TCRdb reprocessed the multiplex PCR reads with MiXCR, giving one entry per CDR3 protein. The sample has 47,000 or so distinct CDR3 sequences; under 25% are singletons. The CDR3 sequence is 14 residues long. The trim removed 6 bases at V and 3 bases at J, leaving 4 bases unmatched. Germline loops: CDR1 LNHDA, CDR2 SQIVND (reference sequence). This TCR was recovered from a female donor with breast cancer. Some clones in this sample may be carry-over from other donors' samples. The source material was breast tumor tissue. The rearrangement uses TRBV19 and TRBJ2-2, with TRBD1 matching 7 bases. CDR3 in DNA: TGTGCCAGTAGCAGGGACAGCTACACCGGGGAGCTGTTTTTT. Protein product: CASSRDSYTGELFF.